The rows below give T cell receptor beta chains drawn from one sample of a study of blood T cell repertoires in COVID-19. The table came from immunoSEQ multiplex PCR; TCRdb's copy has only in-frame clones and leaves some out. This sample has some 30,000 clones, with over 75% found just once. The sample taken for sequencing was peripheral blood. The receptors were sampled from a man aged 55 to 70 with active COVID-19. The CDR3 runs from the conserved cysteine through the conserved F or W. Fields, in order: J gene, D gene, V gene, CDR3 protein, CDR3 DNA. The D gene is left open where the match is weak.

j_call: TRBJ2-1
d_call: TRBD2
v_call: TRBV7-3
cdr3_aa: CASSFAGGRAGEQFF
cdr3_nt: TGTGCCAGCAGCTTTGCGGGCGGGAGGGCCGGTGAGCAGTTCTTC

j_call: TRBJ1-4
d_call: NA
v_call: TRBV5-6
cdr3_aa: CASSLVVTNEKLFF
cdr3_nt: TGTGCCAGCAGCTTGGTAGTGACTAATGAAAAACTGTTTTTT

j_call: TRBJ2-3
d_call: TRBD2
v_call: TRBV3-1/TRBV3-2
cdr3_aa: CASSQDWGTSGREDTQYF
cdr3_nt: TGTGCCAGCAGCCAAGATTGGGGGACTAGCGGGAGAGAAGATACGCAGTATTTT

j_call: TRBJ2-2
d_call: TRBD2
v_call: TRBV7-6
cdr3_aa: CASSPSPSGSYGELFF
cdr3_nt: TGTGCCAGCAGCCCCTCACCTAGCGGGAGTTACGGGGAGCTGTTTTTT

j_call: TRBJ1-5
d_call: NA
v_call: TRBV10-3
cdr3_aa: CAINAQSNQPQHF
cdr3_nt: TGTGCCATCAACGCACAGAGCAATCAGCCCCAGCATTTT

j_call: TRBJ2-1
d_call: TRBD2
v_call: TRBV7-9
cdr3_aa: CASSPRTSGYNEQFF
cdr3_nt: TGTGCCAGCAGCCCCCGGACTAGCGGCTACAATGAGCAGTTCTTC

j_call: TRBJ2-5
d_call: TRBD2
v_call: TRBV6-2/TRBV6-3
cdr3_aa: CASSYRLAGTRGETQYF
cdr3_nt: TGTGCCAGCAGTTATCGACTAGCGGGGACCCGCGGGGAGACCCAGTACTTC

j_call: TRBJ1-1
d_call: NA
v_call: TRBV25-1
cdr3_aa: CASSETLGRGRGNTEAFF
cdr3_nt: TGTGCCAGCAGTGAGACCCTAGGACGGGGGAGGGGGAACACTGAAGCTTTCTTT

j_call: TRBJ2-1
d_call: TRBD2
v_call: TRBV7-8
cdr3_aa: CASSLIRAGVAEQFF
cdr3_nt: TGTGCCAGCAGCTTAATTCGAGCGGGAGTCGCGGAGCAGTTCTTC

j_call: TRBJ2-1
d_call: TRBD2
v_call: TRBV25-1
cdr3_aa: CASSESIGWLAGVHEQFF
cdr3_nt: TGTGCCAGCAGTGAATCAATTGGCTGGCTAGCGGGAGTCCACGAGCAGTTCTTC

j_call: TRBJ2-4
d_call: NA
v_call: TRBV13
cdr3_aa: CASSQGAARNIQYF
cdr3_nt: TGTGCCAGCAGCCAAGGGGCAGCGCGGAACATTCAGTACTTC